Shown below are 15 T cell receptor beta chains from a single sample sequenced in a study of cytomegalovirus exposure and HLA in healthy donors. PCR primers comprised 60 Vbeta and 13 Jbeta primers. Sequenced by immunoSEQ multiplex PCR; TCRdb stores in-frame clones only, minus some. The sample yields roughly 100,000 clones, roughly three quarters seen once. The specimen sequenced was PBMCs. The origin of the receptors is a man in his forties in good health and CMV-seronegative.

CDR3 in DNA: TGCGCCAGCAGCTGGACTAGCGGGGGGGCCGGGGAGCTGTTTTTT. Translated, it gives CASSWTSGGAGELFF. The chain is built from TRBV5-1 and TRBJ2-2; TRBD2 agrees at 15 bases. Germline CDR1 reads SGHRS; CDR2 reads YFSETQ. The CDR3 loop spans 15 amino acids. V shed 3 bases, J shed 6 bases, and the junction held 0 bases outside the gene matches.

V usage is TRBV21-1 and J usage is TRBJ1-5; TRBD1 is the table's D call, not checked against the DNA. TRBV21-1 is deemed a pseudogene. The CDR3 extends over 17 amino acids. In DNA, the CDR3 is TGTGCCAGCAGCAAAGGAGAGATGGACAGGGGCAATCAGCCCCAGCATTTT. Protein: CASSKGEMDRGNQPQHF.

This clone has only one observation. The V and J genes are TRBV7-9 and TRBJ1-1; D might be TRBD1 (5 bases). The V gene lost 5 bases and the J gene lost 11 bases, with 18 bases spanning the gap. The germline V gene has CDR1 SEHNR and CDR2 FQNEAQ (reference sequence). The CDR3 extends over 13 amino acids. Written as DNA, the CDR3 is TGTGCCAGCAGCGTGGGGGACCGGGCGGGGGCTTTCTTT. Amino acids: CASSVGDRAGAFF.

The V call is TRBV27, the J call TRBJ1-1; D is undetermined. Germline CDR1 is MNHEY and CDR2 is SMNVEV (reference sequence). There are 13 residues in the CDR3. Trimming left V 3 bases short and J 4 bases short, with 9 bases between. CDR3 amino acids: CASSLSVGTEAFF. As DNA, the CDR3 is TGTGCCAGCAGTTTGAGCGTGGGCACTGAAGCTTTCTTT.

The chain is built from TRBV9 and TRBJ2-5, with 9 positions matching TRBD2. Germline CDR1 is SGDLS and CDR2 is YYNGEE. There are 16 residues in the CDR3. V shed 2 bases, J shed 5 bases, and the junction held 10 bases outside the gene matches. The CDR3 DNA sequence: TGTGCCAGCAGCGTTACGGCGGGGGGGCCGGTGGAGACCCAGTACTTC. This sequence encodes CASSVTAGGPVETQYF.

In its sample, this clone was seen once. V gene TRBV5-8 combines with J gene TRBJ2-3; 11 bases match TRBD2. J gave up 4 bases and V 3 bases, and 10 bases lay outside the gene matches. Germline loops: CDR1 SGHTS, CDR2 YDEGEE. This CDR3 is 17 amino acids long. CDR3 DNA sequence: TGTGCCAGCAGCTCGTTCCTGACTAGCGGGGTGGCAGATACGCAGTATTTT. Translating it yields CASSSFLTSGVADTQYF.

The CDR3 sequence: CASRAAGGGYTEAFF. Written as DNA, the CDR3 is TGTGCCAGCAGGGCCGCAGGGGGCGGTTACACTGAAGCTTTCTTT. V usage is TRBV6-5 and J usage is TRBJ1-1, with TRBD1 matching 8 bases. Germline CDR1 MNHEY, CDR2 SVGAGI. This CDR3 has 15 residues. V dropped 6 bases and J dropped 3; count of bases not matched to a gene: 9.

CDR3 sequence reads: CASSSSGGTNYGYTF. As DNA, the CDR3 is TGTGCCAGCAGCTCTTCGGGGGGGACTAACTATGGCTACACCTTC. This sequence joins TRBV7-9 and TRBJ1-2; D is possibly TRBD1 (5 bases). Germline V CDR1 and CDR2: SEHNR, FQNEAQ (reference sequence). Between the trimmed V and J ends, which lost 4 bases and 0 bases, there was a span of 12 bases. The CDR3 loop spans 15 amino acids.

The chain joins TRBV18 to TRBJ2-7, with 11 positions matching TRBD1. This CDR3 contains 15 residues. Germline V gene data show CDR1 as KGHSH and CDR2 as LQKENI. Germline trimming cut 6 bases from V and 3 bases from J; bases unmatched to any gene: 7. The CDR3 loop reads CASSLPGQGVYEQYF. The CDR3 nucleotides are TGTGCCAGCTCGCTACCGGGACAGGGGGTCTACGAGCAGTACTTC.

The chain uses TRBV5-1 and TRBJ1-1; maybe TRBD1 (5 bases). The CDR3 runs 13 residues. Germline lookup yields CDR1 SGHRS and CDR2 YFSETQ. Trimming removed 3 bases from V and 5 bases from J, with 11 bases in between. The CDR3 reads CASSSTSGTEAFF. The CDR3 DNA sequence: TGCGCCAGCAGCTCGACCTCAGGGACTGAAGCTTTCTTT.

The chain carries TRBV18 and TRBJ1-5; D call uncertain. V was cut by 2 bases and J by 4 bases, with 15 bases left in between. The germline CDR1 and CDR2 sequences are KGHSH and LQKENI. The CDR3 runs 16 residues. The CDR3 nucleotides are TGTGCCAGCTCACCAAGTAGGAGTTATGGGAATCAGCCCCAGCATTTT. Protein sequence: CASSPSRSYGNQPQHF.

The chain links TRBV7-9 to TRBJ2-7; D is perhaps TRBD2 (5 bases). V dropped 4 bases and J dropped 6 bases, with 10 bases sitting between them. Germline CDR1 and CDR2: SEHNR and FQNEAQ (reference sequence). The CDR3 loop spans 12 amino acids. CDR3 sequence: CASSSSGTEQYF. For the CDR3, the DNA is TGTGCCAGCAGCTCGTCGGGAACCGAGCAGTACTTC.

This chain links TRBV5-1 with TRBJ1-2; unclear D gene. This CDR3 contains 13 residues. Germline V lookup: CDR1 SGHRS, CDR2 YFSETQ. Trimming shortened V by 1 base and J by 4 bases, and 8 bases separated the two germline ends. The CDR3 is CASSLSGSYGYTF. In DNA, the CDR3 is TGCGCCAGCAGCTTGTCGGGGTCCTATGGCTACACCTTC. The variable domain in full, with the rest retrieved from reference TRBV5-1 and TRBJ1-2, is KAGVTQTPRYLIKTRGQQVTLSCSPISGHRSVSWYQQTPGQGLQFLFEYFSETQRNKGNFPGRFSGRQFSNSRSEMNVSTLELGDSALYLCASSLSGSYGYTFGSGTRLTVV.

The V and J genes are TRBV18 and TRBJ1-1; D uncertain. CDR1 KGHSH and CDR2 LQKENI come from the germline V gene. The CDR3 runs 14 residues. V lost 5 bases and J lost 0, with 10 bases in between. CDR3 bases: TGTGCCAGCTCATCTGCAGAAATGAACACTGAAGCTTTCTTT. Amino acids: CASSSAEMNTEAFF.

The CDR3 coding sequence is TGTGCCTGGAGCCGGGTCGGTGAAAAACTGTTTTTT. Translating gives CAWSRVGEKLFF. The chain carries TRBV30 and TRBJ1-4; D is unresolved. Per germline, CDR1 GTSNPN and CDR2 SVGIG (reference sequence). The CDR3 runs 12 residues. Trimming stripped 3 bases from V and 7 bases from J, with 9 bases between.